This TCR beta chain comes out of a study of T cells in Graves' hyperthyroidism and ophthalmopathy. Study conclusions and caveats: The blood repertoire included most of the expanded thyroid clonotypes above 0.001.

Amplification yielded TCR beta CDR3 regions, with RNA transcripts as the source. The HTBI primer set drove a first-round RT-PCR of the TCR CDR3. One entry per CDR3 protein, called by TCRdb with MiXCR from the multiplex PCR reads. The repertoire holds nearly 750,000 distinct CDR3 sequences, with 35% as singletons. The germline CDR1 and CDR2 sequences are SGHVS and FQNEAQ. The CDR3 extends over 15 amino acids. V lost 1 base to trimming and J lost 2 bases, with 10 bases between them. On this clonotype: The antigen is unknown.

More than 8 ml fresh peripheral blood yielded the PBMCs. The J gene is TRBJ2-3, the V gene TRBV7-8; no clear D gene. This clonotype was obtained from a woman in her 40s with Graves' hyperthyroidism. Sequencing used blood. CDR3 coding DNA: TGTGCCAGCAGCTTAGTTATGGGGTTCACAGATACGCAGTATTTT. Amino acid sequence: CASSLVMGFTDTQYF.